This T cell receptor (beta chain) originates from a study of cytomegalovirus exposure and HLA in healthy donors. Study details: Genetic ancestry analysis placed around four fifths of the approximately 390 donors that were genotyped in the Caucasian-associated cluster.

Germline-derived CDR1 and CDR2 are MNHEY and SVGAGI. This CDR3 has 16 amino acids. The trim removed 3 bases at V and 6 bases at J, leaving 8 bases unmatched. Study-wide results and caveats: There were reportedly fewer N-insertions in an Asian-associated ancestry cluster than the roughly 670-donor mean, in a later analysis. The authors enumerated over 150 TCR beta chains as linked to cytomegalovirus.

Primers: 60 Vbeta forward and 13 Jbeta reverse. Sequencing used immunoSEQ multiplex PCR; TCRdb keeps in-frame clones, though not all of them. The sample holds 60,000 to 85,000 clones; around 78% are singletons and the top ten take 1.5% to 2%. Comments on this clone: What it recognizes is unknown.

This TCR derives from a man aged 40-49 years in good health and CMV-seronegative. Material: PBMCs. The chain uses TRBV6-5 and TRBJ2-1; 10 nucleotides agree with TRBD2. CDR3 nucleotide sequence: TGTGCCAGCAGTTATTTCGCTAGCGGGGGAACCAATGAGCAGTTCTTC. It encodes CASSYFASGGTNEQFF.